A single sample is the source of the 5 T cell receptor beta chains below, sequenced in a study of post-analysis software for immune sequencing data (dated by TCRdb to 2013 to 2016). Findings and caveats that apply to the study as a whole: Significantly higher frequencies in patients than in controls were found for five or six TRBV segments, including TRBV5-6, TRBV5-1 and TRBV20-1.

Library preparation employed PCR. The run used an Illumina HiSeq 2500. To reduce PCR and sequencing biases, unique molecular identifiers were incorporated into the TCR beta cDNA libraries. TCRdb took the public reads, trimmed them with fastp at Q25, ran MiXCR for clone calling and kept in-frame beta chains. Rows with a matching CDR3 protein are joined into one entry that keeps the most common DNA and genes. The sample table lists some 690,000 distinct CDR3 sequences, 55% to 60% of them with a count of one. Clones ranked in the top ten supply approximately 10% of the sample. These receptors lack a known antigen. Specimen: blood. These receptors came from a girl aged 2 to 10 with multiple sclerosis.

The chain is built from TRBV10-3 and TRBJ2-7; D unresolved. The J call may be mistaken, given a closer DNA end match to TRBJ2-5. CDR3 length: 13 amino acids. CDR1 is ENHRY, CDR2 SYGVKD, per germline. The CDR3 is CAITPRVEETQYF. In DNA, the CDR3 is TGTGCCATCACCCCAAGGGTGGAGGAGACCCAGTACTTC.

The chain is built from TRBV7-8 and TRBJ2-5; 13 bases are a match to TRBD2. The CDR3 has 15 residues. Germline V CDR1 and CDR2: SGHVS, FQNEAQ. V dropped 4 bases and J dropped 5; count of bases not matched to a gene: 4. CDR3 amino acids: CASSWTSGGGETQYF. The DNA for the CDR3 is TGTGCCAGCAGCTGGACTAGCGGGGGCGGCGAGACCCAGTACTTC.

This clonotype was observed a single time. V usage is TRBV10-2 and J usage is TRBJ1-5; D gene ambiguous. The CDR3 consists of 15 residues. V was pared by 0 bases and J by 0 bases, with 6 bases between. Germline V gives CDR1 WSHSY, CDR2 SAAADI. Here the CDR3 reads CASSESSGSNQPQHF. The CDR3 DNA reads TGCGCCAGCAGTGAGTCGTCAGGTAGCAATCAGCCCCAGCATTTT.

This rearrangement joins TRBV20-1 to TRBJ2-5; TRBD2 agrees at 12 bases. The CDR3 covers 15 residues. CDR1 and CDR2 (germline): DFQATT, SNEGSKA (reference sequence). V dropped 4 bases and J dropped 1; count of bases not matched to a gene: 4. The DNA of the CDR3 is TGCAGTGCTACCCAGACTAGCGGGGGCCAAGAGACCCAGTACTTC. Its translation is CSATQTSGGQETQYF.

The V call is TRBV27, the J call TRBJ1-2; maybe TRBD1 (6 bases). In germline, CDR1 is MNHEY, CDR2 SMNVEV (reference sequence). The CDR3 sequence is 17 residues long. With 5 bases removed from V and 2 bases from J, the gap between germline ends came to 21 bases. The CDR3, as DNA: TGTGCCAGCAGTCCCACCCGGGGGGCAGGGGAAAACTATGGCTACACCTTC. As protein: CASSPTRGAGENYGYTF.